The 19 T cell receptor beta chains below all came from one sample that was sequenced in a study of cytomegalovirus exposure and HLA in healthy donors. TCRdb's table, derived via immunoSEQ multiplex PCR, lists solely in-frame clones and lacks some. The sample has 90,000 or so clones, around 84% seen once. The sequenced sample was PBMCs. The receptors were sampled from a man younger than 35 in good health and CMV-seropositive.

V is TRBV15 and J is TRBJ2-6; tentative D call: TRBD1 (5 bases). Deletions cut 7 bases from V and 3 bases from J, with 7 bases between. Germline lookup yields CDR1 LNHNV and CDR2 YYDKDF (reference sequence). The CDR3 loop spans 13 amino acids. CDR3 sequence reads: CATNQGGANVLTF. For the CDR3, the DNA is TGTGCCACCAATCAGGGTGGGGCCAACGTCCTGACTTTC.

This chain uses TRBV10-2 with TRBJ2-3; 8 bases are shared with TRBD2. The V and J ends lost 5 bases and 11 bases, in that order; junction bases with no gene match: 18. The CDR3 sequence is 16 residues long. CDR1 WSHSY and CDR2 SAAADI come from the germline V gene. DNA of the CDR3: TGCGCCAGCAGTTCCGGTGGGGCTAGCGGGTTACACGTGCAGTATTTT. Its protein is CASSSGGASGLHVQYF.

V and J are TRBV5-6 and TRBJ2-5; no definite D call. With 0 bases removed from V and 2 bases from J, the gap between germline ends came to 8 bases. The V gene's germline CDR1 is SGHDT and CDR2 YYEEEE. This CDR3 contains 14 residues. The CDR3 loop reads CASSLVERQETQYF. DNA for the CDR3: TGTGCCAGCAGCTTGGTGGAGAGGCAAGAGACCCAGTACTTC.

This chain connects TRBV5-5 to TRBJ2-7; 8 positions agree with TRBD2. The CDR3 runs to 14 residues. CDR1 SGHKS and CDR2 YYEKEE come from the germline V gene (reference sequence). The ends lost 3 bases at V and 6 bases at J; junction bases unmatched: 8. The DNA for the CDR3 is TGTGCCAGCAGCTCGTTGGGACTAGACGCCGAGCAGTACTTC. Translated: CASSSLGLDAEQYF.

The chain couples TRBV5-8 to TRBJ1-5; unclear D gene. Germline V CDR1 and CDR2: SGHTS, YDEGEE. This CDR3 is built from 16 residues. With 4 bases removed from V and 0 bases from J, the gap between germline ends came to 14 bases. CDR3 sequence: CASSLNQFYSNQPQHF. The CDR3 region has the DNA TGTGCCAGCAGCCTTAACCAGTTTTATAGCAATCAGCCCCAGCATTTT.

The chain uses TRBV6-6 and TRBJ2-1; 13 bases align to TRBD2. With V trimmed by 2 bases and J by 6 bases, 1 base remained unmatched. The germline CDR1 and CDR2 sequences are MNHNY and SVGAGI (reference sequence). The CDR3 extends over 15 amino acids. The CDR3 DNA sequence: TGTGCCAGCAGTTACAGGACTAGCGGGGGCAATGAGCAGTTCTTC. Translated, it gives CASSYRTSGGNEQFF.

The V gene is TRBV28, the J gene TRBJ1-1; no definite D call. The CDR3 runs 12 residues. The germline CDR1 and CDR2 sequences are MDHEN and SYDVKM. Trimming pared 3 bases from V and 9 bases from J, leaving 11 bases between. In DNA form, the CDR3 reads TGTGCCAGCAGTTTCGAGCAGGTTCAAGCTTTCTTT. Its protein product is CASSFEQVQAFF.

V usage is TRBV14 and J usage is TRBJ2-3; a weak D match, TRBD2 (7 bases). The germline gives CDR1 SGHDN, CDR2 FVKESK. Trimming cost V 0 bases and J 10 bases, with 14 bases left between them. The CDR3 loop spans 14 amino acids. CDR3 in amino acids: CASSQEFAGAPQYF. As DNA, the CDR3 is TGTGCCAGCAGCCAAGAATTTGCGGGGGCCCCGCAGTATTTT. Based on the CDR3 plus reference TRBV14 and TRBJ2-3, the full variable domain is EAGVTQFPSHSVIEKGQTVTLRCDPISGHDNLYWYRRVMGKEIKFLLHFVKESKQDESGMPNNRFLAERTGGTYSTLKVQPAELEDSGVYFCASSQEFAGAPQYFGPGTRLTVL.

The CDR3 sequence: CASSLLETDYEQYF. In DNA, the CDR3 is TGTGCCAGCAGCTTGTTGGAGACGGACTACGAGCAGTACTTC. This chain connects TRBV5-5 to TRBJ2-7; D uncertain. Trimming took off 1 base at V and 3 bases at J, with 11 bases between the two ends. The CDR3 totals 14 residues. Germline lookup yields CDR1 SGHKS and CDR2 YYEKEE (reference sequence).

The chain couples TRBV6-5 to TRBJ1-4; weak D call: TRBD1 (6 bases). Trimming shortened V by 0 bases and J by 8 bases, and 13 bases separated the two germline ends. There are 15 residues in the CDR3. The germline gives CDR1 MNHEY, CDR2 SVGAGI. The CDR3 coding sequence is TGTGCCAGCAGTTACTCCACAGGGTCCGGCGAAAAACTGTTTTTT. As protein: CASSYSTGSGEKLFF.

This rearrangement joins TRBV6-5 to TRBJ2-7; D might be TRBD2 (6 bases). The germline V gene encodes CDR1 MNHEY and CDR2 SVGAGI. The V and J ends lost 0 bases and 5 bases respectively, with 17 bases between them. The CDR3 contains 16 residues. This CDR3 is CASSYSLSGPPDEQYV. For the CDR3, the DNA is TGTGCCAGCAGTTACTCTCTCAGCGGGCCGCCGGACGAGCAGTACGTC.

The rearrangement links TRBV11-3 to TRBJ2-1; D is ambiguous. The CDR3 is 16 residues long. Germline V gene sequence: CDR1 SGHNT, CDR2 YENEEA. Trimming pared 1 base from V and 1 base from J, leaving 11 bases between. The DNA of the CDR3 is TGTGCCAGCAGCTTAGCGGGTCAAGTTTCCTACAATGAGCAGTTCTTC. It yields the protein CASSLAGQVSYNEQFF.

This chain links TRBV19 with TRBJ2-2; TRBD1 agrees at 7 bases. The J segment lost 4 bases and the V segment lost 7 bases, leaving 12 bases of the junction unmatched. CDR1 and CDR2 from the germline V gene are LNHDA and SQIVND (reference sequence). The CDR3 length is 16 residues. The CDR3 coding sequence is TGTGCCAGTACCCCTTGGGGACAGTCGCTCACCGGGGAGCTGTTTTTT. Amino acid sequence: CASTPWGQSLTGELFF. The full variable domain, completed using reference TRBV19 and TRBJ2-2, is DGGITQSPKYLFRKEGQNVTLSCEQNLNHDAMYWYRQDPGQGLRLIYYSQIVNDFQKGDIAEGYSVSREKKESFPLTVTSAQKNPTAFYLCASTPWGQSLTGELFFGEGSRLTVL.

The chain couples TRBV5-1 to TRBJ1-1; no firm D call. The germline CDR1 and CDR2 sequences are SGHRS and YFSETQ. V gave up 4 bases and J gave up 3 bases, with 7 bases separating them. This CDR3 contains 12 residues. Here the CDR3 reads CASSLTDTEAFF. CDR3 nucleotide sequence: TGCGCCAGCAGCCTAACAGACACTGAAGCTTTCTTT.

The rearrangement joins TRBV18 to TRBJ2-2, with 7 bases aligning to TRBD1. V trimming: 2 bases; J trimming: 2 bases; junction bases outside the gene matches: 5. The CDR3 loop spans 16 amino acids. Per the germline V gene, CDR1 is KGHSH and CDR2 is LQKENI. The CDR3 here is CASSPTGQTNTGELFF. CDR3 nucleotide sequence: TGTGCCAGCTCACCAACGGGACAGACTAACACCGGGGAGCTGTTTTTT. The whole variable domain, remainder taken from reference TRBV18 and TRBJ2-2, is NAGVMQNPRHLVRRRGQEARLRCSPMKGHSHVYWYRQLPEEGLKFMVYLQKENIIDESGMPKERFSAEFPKEGPSILRIQQVVRGDSAAYFCASSPTGQTNTGELFFGEGSRLTVL.

The chain recombines TRBV5-4 with TRBJ2-7; TRBD1 matches 7 bases. J gave up 6 bases and V 9 bases, and 9 bases lay outside the gene matches. The length of the CDR3 is 12 residues. In germline, CDR1 is SGHNT, CDR2 YYREEE (reference sequence). This chain's CDR3 is CATEDRLGEQYF. The CDR3 coding sequence is TGTGCCACAGAGGACAGGTTAGGCGAGCAGTACTTC.

This rearrangement joins TRBV29-1 to TRBJ2-3, with D maybe TRBD1 (6 bases). V gave up 7 bases and J gave up 1 base, with 18 bases separating them. The CDR3 totals 15 residues. The germline V gene encodes CDR1 SQVTM and CDR2 ANQGSEA. This CDR3 reads CSAPPRAGGTDTQYF. CDR3 in DNA: TGCAGCGCCCCACCGAGGGCAGGGGGCACAGATACGCAGTATTTT.

The chain is built from TRBV10-3 and TRBJ2-7; 8 bases map to TRBD1. The CDR3 has 14 amino acids. From germline, CDR1 is ENHRY and CDR2 SYGVKD. V trimming: 3 bases; J trimming: 9 bases; junction bases outside the gene matches: 10. In DNA, the CDR3 is TGTGCCATCAGTGAAGGGACAGGCGACCGGCGGCAGTACGTC. Translating gives CAISEGTGDRRQYV.

Written as DNA, the CDR3 is TGTGCCAGCAGCTTCGGACTAGCGGGAGTCGATGAGCAGTTCTTC. It yields the protein CASSFGLAGVDEQFF. V usage is TRBV7-8 and J usage is TRBJ2-1; 13 nucleotides agree with TRBD2. The CDR3 length is 15 residues. The V gene's germline CDR1 is SGHVS and CDR2 FQNEAQ. The trim removed 3 bases at V and 8 bases at J, leaving 4 bases unmatched.